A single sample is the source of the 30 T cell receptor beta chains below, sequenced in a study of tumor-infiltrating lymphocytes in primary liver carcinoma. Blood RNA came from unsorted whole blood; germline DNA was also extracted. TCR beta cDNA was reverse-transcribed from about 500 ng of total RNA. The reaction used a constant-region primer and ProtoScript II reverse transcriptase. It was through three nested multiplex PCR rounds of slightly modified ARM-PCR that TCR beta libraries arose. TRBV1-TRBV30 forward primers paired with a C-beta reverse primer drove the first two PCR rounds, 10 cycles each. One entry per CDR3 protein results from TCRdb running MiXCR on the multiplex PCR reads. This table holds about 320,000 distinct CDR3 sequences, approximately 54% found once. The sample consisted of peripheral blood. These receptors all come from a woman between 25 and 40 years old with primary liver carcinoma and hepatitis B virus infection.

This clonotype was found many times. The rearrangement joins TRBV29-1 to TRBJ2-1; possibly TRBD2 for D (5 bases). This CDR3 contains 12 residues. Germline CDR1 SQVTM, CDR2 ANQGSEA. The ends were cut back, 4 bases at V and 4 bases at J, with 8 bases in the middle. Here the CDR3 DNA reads TGCAGCGTTGTGCGGGCGTACAATGAGCAGTTCTTC. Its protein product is CSVVRAYNEQFF.

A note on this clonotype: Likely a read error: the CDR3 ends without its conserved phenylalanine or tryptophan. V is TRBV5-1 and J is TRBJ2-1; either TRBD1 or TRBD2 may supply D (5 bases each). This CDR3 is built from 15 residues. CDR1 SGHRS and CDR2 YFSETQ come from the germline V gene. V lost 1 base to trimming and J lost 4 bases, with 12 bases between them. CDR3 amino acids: CASSLMGDGYNEQFS. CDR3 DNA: TGCGCCAGCAGCTTGATGGGGGACGGATACAATGAGCAGTTCTCC.

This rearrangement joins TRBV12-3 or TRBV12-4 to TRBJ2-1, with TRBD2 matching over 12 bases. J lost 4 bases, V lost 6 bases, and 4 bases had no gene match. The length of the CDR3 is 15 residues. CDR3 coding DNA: TGTGCCAGCAGCCAACTAGCGGGAGGATACAATGAGCAGTTCTTC. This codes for CASSQLAGGYNEQFF.

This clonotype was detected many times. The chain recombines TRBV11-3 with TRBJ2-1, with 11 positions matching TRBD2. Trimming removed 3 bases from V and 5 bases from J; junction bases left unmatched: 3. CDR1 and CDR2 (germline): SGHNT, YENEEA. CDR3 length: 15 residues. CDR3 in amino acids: CASSFRGLADNEQFF. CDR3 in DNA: TGTGCCAGCAGCTTTAGGGGACTAGCGGACAATGAGCAGTTCTTC.

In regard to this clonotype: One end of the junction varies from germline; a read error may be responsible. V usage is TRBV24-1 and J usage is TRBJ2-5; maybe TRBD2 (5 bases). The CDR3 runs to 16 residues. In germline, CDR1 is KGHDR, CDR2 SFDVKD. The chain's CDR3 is CATSDFLSGLQETQYF. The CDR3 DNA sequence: TGTGCCACCAGTGATTTTCTCAGCGGTCTACAAGAGACCCAGTATTTC.

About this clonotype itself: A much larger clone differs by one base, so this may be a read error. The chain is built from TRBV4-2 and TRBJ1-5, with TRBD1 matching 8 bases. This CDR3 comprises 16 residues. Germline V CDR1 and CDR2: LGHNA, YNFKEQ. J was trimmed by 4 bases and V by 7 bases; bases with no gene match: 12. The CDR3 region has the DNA TGTGCCAGCAACCAGGGTGGACAGGGAGGAAATCAGCCCCAGCATTTT. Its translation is CASNQGGQGGNQPQHF.

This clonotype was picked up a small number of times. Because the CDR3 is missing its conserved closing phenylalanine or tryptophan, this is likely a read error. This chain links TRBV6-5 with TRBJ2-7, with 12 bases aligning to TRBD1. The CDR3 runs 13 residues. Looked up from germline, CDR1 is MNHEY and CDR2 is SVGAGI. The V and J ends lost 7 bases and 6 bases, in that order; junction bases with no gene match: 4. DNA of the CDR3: TGTGCCAGCATGCCGGGACAGGGGGCCGAGCAGTACTTG. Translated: CASMPGQGAEQYL.

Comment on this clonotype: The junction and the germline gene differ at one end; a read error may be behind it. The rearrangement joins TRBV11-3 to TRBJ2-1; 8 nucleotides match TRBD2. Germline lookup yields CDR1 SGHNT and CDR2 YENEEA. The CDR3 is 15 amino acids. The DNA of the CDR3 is TGTGGCAGCAGCTTAGGAGCGGGAGTCTACAATGAGCAGTCCTTC. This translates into CGSSLGAGVYNEQSF. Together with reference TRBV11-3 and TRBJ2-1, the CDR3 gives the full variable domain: EAGVVQSPRYKIIEKKQPVAFWCNPISGHNTLYWYLQNLGQGPELLIRYENEEAVDDSQLPKDRFSAERLKGVDSTLKIQPAELGDSAVYLCGSSLGAGVYNEQSFGPGTRLTVL.

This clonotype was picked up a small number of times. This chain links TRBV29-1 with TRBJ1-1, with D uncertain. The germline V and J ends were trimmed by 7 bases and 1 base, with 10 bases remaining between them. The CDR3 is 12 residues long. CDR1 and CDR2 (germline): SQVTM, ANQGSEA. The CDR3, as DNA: TGCAGCGCACCTCGGGGGAACACTGAAGCTTTCTTT. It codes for CSAPRGNTEAFF.

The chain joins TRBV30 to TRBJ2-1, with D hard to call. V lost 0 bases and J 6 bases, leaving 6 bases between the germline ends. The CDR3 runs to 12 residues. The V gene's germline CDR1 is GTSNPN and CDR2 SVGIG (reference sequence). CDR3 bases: TGTGCCTGGAGTGTATACTTCAATGAGCAGTTCTTC. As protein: CAWSVYFNEQFF.

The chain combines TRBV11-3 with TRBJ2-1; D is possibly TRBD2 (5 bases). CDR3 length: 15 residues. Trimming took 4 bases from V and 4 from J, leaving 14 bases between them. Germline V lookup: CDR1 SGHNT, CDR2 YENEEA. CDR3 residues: CASSSSSREYNEQFF. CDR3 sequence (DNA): TGTGCCAGCAGCTCTAGCAGTAGGGAGTACAATGAGCAGTTCTTC.

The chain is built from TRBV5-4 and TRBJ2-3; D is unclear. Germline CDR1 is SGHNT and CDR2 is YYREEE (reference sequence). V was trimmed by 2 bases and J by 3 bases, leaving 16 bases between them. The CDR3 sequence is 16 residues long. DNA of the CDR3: TGTGCCAGCAGCTTCAAAGGGTTAGATGTAACAGATACGCAGTATTTT. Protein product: CASSFKGLDVTDTQYF.

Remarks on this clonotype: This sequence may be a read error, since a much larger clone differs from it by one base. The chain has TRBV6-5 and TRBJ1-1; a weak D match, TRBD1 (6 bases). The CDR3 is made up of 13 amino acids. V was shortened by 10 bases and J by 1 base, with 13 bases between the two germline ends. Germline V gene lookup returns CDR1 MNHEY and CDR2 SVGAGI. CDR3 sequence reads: CAISRGQNTEAFF. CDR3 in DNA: TGTGCCATCAGCAGGGGACAGAACACTGAAGCTTTCTTT.

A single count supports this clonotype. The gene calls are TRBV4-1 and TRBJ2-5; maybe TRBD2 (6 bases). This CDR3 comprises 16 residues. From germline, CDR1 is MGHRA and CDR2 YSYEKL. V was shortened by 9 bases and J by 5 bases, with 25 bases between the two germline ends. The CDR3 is CARGAFSWRAIETQYF. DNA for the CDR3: TGCGCCAGAGGCGCCTTCAGCTGGAGGGCGATCGAGACCCAGTACTTC.

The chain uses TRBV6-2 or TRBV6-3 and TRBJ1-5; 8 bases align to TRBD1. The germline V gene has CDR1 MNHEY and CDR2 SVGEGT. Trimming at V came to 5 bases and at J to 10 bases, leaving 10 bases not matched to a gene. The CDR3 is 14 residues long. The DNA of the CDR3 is TGTGCCAGCAGTACCGGGACAGGCCTTCATCCCCAGCATTTT. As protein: CASSTGTGLHPQHF.

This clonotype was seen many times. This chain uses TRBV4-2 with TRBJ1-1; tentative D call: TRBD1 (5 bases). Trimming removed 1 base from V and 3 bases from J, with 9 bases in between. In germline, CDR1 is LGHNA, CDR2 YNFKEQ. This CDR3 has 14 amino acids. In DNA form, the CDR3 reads TGTGCCAGCAGCCAAGTAGGGGACTACACTGAAGCTTTCTTT. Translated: CASSQVGDYTEAFF.

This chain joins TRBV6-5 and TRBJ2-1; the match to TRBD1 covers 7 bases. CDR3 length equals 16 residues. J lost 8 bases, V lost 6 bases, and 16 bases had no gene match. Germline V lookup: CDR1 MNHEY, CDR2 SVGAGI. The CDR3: CASSRNRDSVRHEQFF. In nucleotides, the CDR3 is TGTGCCAGCAGCAGGAACCGGGACAGCGTACGCCATGAGCAGTTCTTC.

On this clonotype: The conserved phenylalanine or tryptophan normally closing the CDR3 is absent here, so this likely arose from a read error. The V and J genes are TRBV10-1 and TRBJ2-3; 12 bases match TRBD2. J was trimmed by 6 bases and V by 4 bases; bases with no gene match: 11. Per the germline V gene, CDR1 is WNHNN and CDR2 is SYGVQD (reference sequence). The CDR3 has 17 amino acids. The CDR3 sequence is CASSARLAGDYVDTQYS. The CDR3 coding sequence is TGCGCCAGCAGTGCCCGACTAGCGGGAGATTACGTCGATACGCAGTATTCT.

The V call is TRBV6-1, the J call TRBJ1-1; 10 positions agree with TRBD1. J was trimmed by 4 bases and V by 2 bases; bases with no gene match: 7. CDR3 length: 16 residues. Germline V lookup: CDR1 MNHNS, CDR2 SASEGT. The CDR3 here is CASSESGWTGGTEAFF. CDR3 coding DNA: TGTGCCAGCAGTGAAAGCGGTTGGACAGGGGGCACTGAAGCTTTCTTT.

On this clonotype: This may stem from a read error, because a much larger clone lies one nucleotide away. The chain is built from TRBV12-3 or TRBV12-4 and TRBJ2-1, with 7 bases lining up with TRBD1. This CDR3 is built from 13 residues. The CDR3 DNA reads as TGTGCCAGCAGTGGACAGGCCTACAATGAGCACTTCTTC. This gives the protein CASSGQAYNEHFF.

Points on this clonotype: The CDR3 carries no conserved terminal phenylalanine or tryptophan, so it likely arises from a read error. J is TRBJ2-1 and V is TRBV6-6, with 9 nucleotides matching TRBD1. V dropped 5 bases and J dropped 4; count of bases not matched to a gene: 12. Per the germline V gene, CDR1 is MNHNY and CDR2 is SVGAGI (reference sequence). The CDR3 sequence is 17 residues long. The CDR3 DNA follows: TGTGCCAGCAGTGGGACAGGGTGGCCTAGACTGTACAATGAGCAGTTCATC. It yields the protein CASSGTGWPRLYNEQFI.

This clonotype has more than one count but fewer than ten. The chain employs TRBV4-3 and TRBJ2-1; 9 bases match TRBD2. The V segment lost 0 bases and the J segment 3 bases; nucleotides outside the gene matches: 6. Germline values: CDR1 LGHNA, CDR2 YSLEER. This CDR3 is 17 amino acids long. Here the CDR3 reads CASSQDRGGRVYNEQFF. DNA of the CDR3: TGCGCCAGCAGCCAAGATCGGGGCGGGAGGGTCTACAATGAGCAGTTCTTC.

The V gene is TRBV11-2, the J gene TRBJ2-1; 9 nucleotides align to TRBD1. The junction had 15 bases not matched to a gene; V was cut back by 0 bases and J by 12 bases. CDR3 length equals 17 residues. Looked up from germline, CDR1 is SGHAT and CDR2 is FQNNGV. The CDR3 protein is CASSLERDRVGRDTQFF. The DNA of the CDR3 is TGTGCCAGCAGCTTAGAACGGGACAGGGTGGGACGGGATACGCAGTTCTTC. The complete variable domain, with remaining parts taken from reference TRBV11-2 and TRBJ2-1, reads EAGVAQSPRYKIIEKRQSVAFWCNPISGHATLYWYQQILGQGPKLLIQFQNNGVVDDSQLPKDRFSAERLKGVDSTLKIQPAKLEDSAVYLCASSLERDRVGRDTQFFGPGTRLTVL.

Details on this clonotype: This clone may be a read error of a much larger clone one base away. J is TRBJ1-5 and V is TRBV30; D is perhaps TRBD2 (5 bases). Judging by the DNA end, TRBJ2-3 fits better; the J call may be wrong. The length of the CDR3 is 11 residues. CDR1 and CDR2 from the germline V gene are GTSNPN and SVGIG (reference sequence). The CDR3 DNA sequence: TGTGCCTGGAGTGTAAAGGGAGCCCAGTATTTT. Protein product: CAWSVKGAQYF.

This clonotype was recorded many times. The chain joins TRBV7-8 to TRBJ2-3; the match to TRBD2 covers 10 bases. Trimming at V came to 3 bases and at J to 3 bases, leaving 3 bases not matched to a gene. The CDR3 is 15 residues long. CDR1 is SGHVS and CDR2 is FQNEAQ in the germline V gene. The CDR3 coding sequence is TGTGCCAGCAGCTTCAGAGCGGGAGGGACAGATACGCAGTATTTT. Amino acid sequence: CASSFRAGGTDTQYF.

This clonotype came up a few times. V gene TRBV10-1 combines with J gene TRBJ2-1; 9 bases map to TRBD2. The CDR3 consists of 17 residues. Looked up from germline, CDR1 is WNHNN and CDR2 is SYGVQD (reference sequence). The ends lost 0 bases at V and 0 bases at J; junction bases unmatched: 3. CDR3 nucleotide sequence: TGCGCCAGCAGTGAGTCCAGCGGGAGGCCCTCCTACAATGAGCAGTTCTTC. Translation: CASSESSGRPSYNEQFF.

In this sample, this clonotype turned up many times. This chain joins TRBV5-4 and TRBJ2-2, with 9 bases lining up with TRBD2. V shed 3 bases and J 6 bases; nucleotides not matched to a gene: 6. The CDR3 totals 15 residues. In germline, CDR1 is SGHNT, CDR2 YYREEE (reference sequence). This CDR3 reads CASSSMAGGPGELFF. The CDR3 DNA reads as TGTGCCAGCAGCTCCATGGCGGGAGGGCCCGGGGAGCTGTTTTTT.

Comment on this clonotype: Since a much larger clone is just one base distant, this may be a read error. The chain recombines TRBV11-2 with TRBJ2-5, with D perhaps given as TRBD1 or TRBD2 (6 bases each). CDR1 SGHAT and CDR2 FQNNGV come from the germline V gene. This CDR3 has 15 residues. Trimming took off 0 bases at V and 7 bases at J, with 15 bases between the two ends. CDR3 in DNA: TGTGCCAGCAGCTTAGAGCCCGGGGGCGTAGTGACCCAGTACTTC. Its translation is CASSLEPGGVVTQYF.

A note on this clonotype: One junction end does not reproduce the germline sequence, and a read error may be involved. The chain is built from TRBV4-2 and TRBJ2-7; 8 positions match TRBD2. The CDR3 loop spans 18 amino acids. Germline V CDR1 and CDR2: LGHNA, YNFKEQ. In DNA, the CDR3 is TGTGCCAGCAGCCAAGGTGGGACGGTAGGGCCCTCCGGGGGGGAGCAGTATTTC. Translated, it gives CASSQGGTVGPSGGEQYF.

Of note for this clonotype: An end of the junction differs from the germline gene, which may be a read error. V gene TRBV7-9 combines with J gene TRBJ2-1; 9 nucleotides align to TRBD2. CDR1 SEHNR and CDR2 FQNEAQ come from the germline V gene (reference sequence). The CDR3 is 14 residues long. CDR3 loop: CATSDIAGDYEQFF. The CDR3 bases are TGTGCCACCAGCGATATAGCGGGAGATTATGAGCAGTTCTTC. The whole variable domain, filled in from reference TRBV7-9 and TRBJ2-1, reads DTGVSQNPRHKITKRGQNVTFRCDPISEHNRLYWYRQTLGQGPEFLTYFQNEAQLEKSRLLSDRFSAERPKGSFSTLEIQRTEQGDSAMYLCATSDIAGDYEQFFGPGTRLTVL.